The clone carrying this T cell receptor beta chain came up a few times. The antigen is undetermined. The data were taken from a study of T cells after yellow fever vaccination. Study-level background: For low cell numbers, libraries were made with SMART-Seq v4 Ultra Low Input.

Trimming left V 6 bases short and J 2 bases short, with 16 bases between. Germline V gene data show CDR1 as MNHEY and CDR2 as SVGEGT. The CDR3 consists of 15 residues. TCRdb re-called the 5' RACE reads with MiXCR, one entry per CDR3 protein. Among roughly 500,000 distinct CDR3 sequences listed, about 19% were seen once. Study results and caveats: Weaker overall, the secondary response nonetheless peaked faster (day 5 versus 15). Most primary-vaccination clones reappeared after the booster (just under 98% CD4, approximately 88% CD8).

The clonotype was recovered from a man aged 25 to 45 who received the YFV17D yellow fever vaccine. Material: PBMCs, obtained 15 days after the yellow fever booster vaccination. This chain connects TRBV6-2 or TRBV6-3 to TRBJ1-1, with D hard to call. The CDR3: CASSRSGRSNTEAFF. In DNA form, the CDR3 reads TGTGCCAGCAGCCGATCAGGACGATCAAACACTGAAGCTTTCTTT.